One and the same sample provided the 3 T cell receptor beta chains below, sequenced in a study of shared clonotypes between healthy human individuals. The data were produced by immunoSEQ multiplex PCR, yet TCRdb's version contains in-frame clones alone and is incomplete. The data contain more than 550,000 clones, 90% of them seen just once; the ten biggest clones take up about 34%. The source material was memory CD8+ T cells from PBMCs. Described subset: CD45RO+ cells pooled with CCR7-negative TemRA cells. The receptors here all came from a man aged 18 to 29 in good health. Some clones in this sample may be carry-over from other donors' samples.

The rearrangement uses TRBV7-8 and TRBJ2-3; 7 nucleotides agree with TRBD2. CDR1 SGHVS and CDR2 FQNEAQ come from the germline V gene. The CDR3 has 18 amino acids. Unmatched junction bases numbered 16, after V lost 7 bases and J lost 0 bases. The CDR3 DNA reads TGTGCCAGCATCCTTTTTGCGCGGGAGCATACTAGCACAGATACGCAGTATTTT. Translated: CASILFAREHTSTDTQYF.

The chain has TRBV27 and TRBJ2-2; TRBD1 aligns across 7 bases. Germline values: CDR1 MNHEY, CDR2 SMNVEV (reference sequence). The J segment lost 4 bases and the V segment lost 5 bases, leaving 7 bases of the junction unmatched. CDR3 length: 15 residues. CDR3 sequence (DNA): TGTGCCAGCAGTCCCGGGACAGACCCCACCGGGGAGCTGTTTTTT. Protein sequence: CASSPGTDPTGELFF.

The chain employs TRBV5-4 and TRBJ2-5; D is uncertain. The CDR3 is 14 residues long. Between the trimmed V and J ends, which lost 4 bases and 6 bases, there was a span of 16 bases. Germline V lookup: CDR1 SGHNT, CDR2 YYREEE (reference sequence). CDR3 DNA sequence: TGTGCCAGCAGCGCGCCGGGCCTAGAAAAGACCCAGTACTTC. Translation: CASSAPGLEKTQYF.